Listed here are 22 T cell receptor beta chains from one sample, sequenced in a study of early T cells in non-severe SARS-CoV-2 infection. TCRdb redid the calling of the 5' RACE reads with MiXCR, one entry per CDR3 protein. Of about 64,000 distinct CDR3 sequences in the sample, about 12% were seen once. Sample: whole blood, taken at baseline. The receptor source for this set is an adult who was a healthcare worker with PCR-confirmed SARS-CoV-2 infection or an uninfected control (not recorded which).

This clonotype was recorded a few times. The chain is built from TRBV5-5 and TRBJ1-2; D is uncertain. Germline CDR1 SGHKS, CDR2 YYEKEE (reference sequence). The V gene lost 1 base and the J gene lost 3 bases, with 10 bases spanning the gap. This CDR3 region has 14 residues. Written as DNA, the CDR3 is TGTGCCAGCAGCTTGAGTCATGGCGACTATGGCTACACCTTC. It translates to CASSLSHGDYGYTF.

This clonotype was counted between two and nine times. V usage is TRBV27 and J usage is TRBJ2-2; tentative D call: TRBD1 (6 bases). Between the trimmed V and J ends, which lost 5 bases and 5 bases, there was a span of 9 bases. CDR3 length: 13 amino acids. The germline V gene encodes CDR1 MNHEY and CDR2 SMNVEV (reference sequence). CDR3: CASSATGTGELFF. The CDR3 DNA sequence: TGTGCCAGCAGTGCCACAGGGACCGGGGAGCTGTTTTTT.

This clonotype has only a few counts. V and J are TRBV6-5 and TRBJ1-4, with D uncertain. Trimming took off 7 bases at V and 4 bases at J, with 10 bases between the two ends. This CDR3 spans 13 amino acids. The germline V gene encodes CDR1 MNHEY and CDR2 SVGAGI. The CDR3 sequence: CASKIGDNEKLFF. The DNA for the CDR3 is TGTGCCAGCAAGATCGGGGATAATGAAAAACTGTTTTTT.

The chain carries TRBV28 and TRBJ2-1, with TRBD2 as a possible D gene (6 bases). The V gene lost 7 bases and the J gene lost 2 bases, with 18 bases spanning the gap. This CDR3 comprises 16 residues. Germline V gene sequence: CDR1 MDHEN, CDR2 SYDVKM. CDR3 in DNA: TGTGCCAGCACCCCACGGGAGATTCACCCCTACAATGAGCAGTTCTTC. Encoded protein: CASTPREIHPYNEQFF.

The rearrangement joins TRBV27 to TRBJ2-4; 9 nucleotides align to TRBD1. The CDR3 runs to 17 residues. The V gene's germline CDR1 is MNHEY and CDR2 SMNVEV (reference sequence). V was pared by 5 bases and J by 4 bases, with 12 bases of the junction left unmatched. CDR3 DNA sequence: TGTGCCAGCAGTAACCCCCGGGACAGGGTGGGGAAAAACATTCAGTACTTC. It specifies CASSNPRDRVGKNIQYF.

In its sample, this clonotype ranks as medium-sized. The rearrangement links TRBV6-5 to TRBJ2-3; weak D call: TRBD2 (5 bases). Germline loops: CDR1 MNHEY, CDR2 SVGAGI. V gave up 5 bases and J gave up 0 bases, with 12 bases separating them. The CDR3 consists of 15 residues. The CDR3 reads CASSPARGSTDTQYF. Here the CDR3 DNA reads TGTGCCAGCAGTCCCGCCCGGGGAAGCACAGATACGCAGTATTTT.

This clonotype came up a few times. This sequence joins TRBV30 and TRBJ1-5; unclear D gene. There are 13 residues in the CDR3. CDR1 GTSNPN and CDR2 SVGIG come from the germline V gene (reference sequence). The V and J ends lost 2 bases and 4 bases respectively, with 9 bases between them. In DNA form, the CDR3 reads TGTGCCTGGAGTTTAACGGAAAATCAGCCCCAGCATTTT. This gives the protein CAWSLTENQPQHF.

This clonotype was found a few times. The CDR3 loop is CASSQGTGMEETQYF. Here the CDR3 DNA reads TGTGCCAGCAGCCAGGGGACAGGGATGGAGGAGACCCAGTACTTC. The V and J genes are TRBV7-9 and TRBJ2-5, with 9 positions matching TRBD1. Germline values: CDR1 SEHNR, CDR2 FQNEAQ (reference sequence). Trimming at V came to 5 bases and at J to 5 bases, leaving 9 bases not matched to a gene. The CDR3 sequence is 15 residues long.

This clonotype was detected only a few times. The CDR3 loop reads CASSRGGRVAEAFF. Written as DNA, the CDR3 is TGTGCCAGCAGTCGAGGGGGCAGAGTGGCTGAAGCTTTCTTT. The chain joins TRBV12-3 or TRBV12-4 to TRBJ1-1, with 7 bases identical to TRBD1. This CDR3 region has 14 residues. Trimming took 5 bases from V and 6 from J; bases not matched to a gene: 9.

The chain employs TRBV28 and TRBJ2-7, with D unresolved. Trimming pared 4 bases from V and 4 bases from J, leaving 17 bases between. This CDR3 has 15 residues. Germline V lookup: CDR1 MDHEN, CDR2 SYDVKM. The CDR3 nucleotides are TGTGCCAGCAGTTCACCCCGGCGACAAACGTACGAGCAGTACTTC. This translates into CASSSPRRQTYEQYF.

This clonotype turned up a few times. This chain uses TRBV29-1 with TRBJ1-2; no reliable D call. The CDR3 spans 12 residues. Germline lookup yields CDR1 SQVTM and CDR2 ANQGSEA. Trimming removed 6 bases from V and 4 bases from J, with 12 bases in between. The CDR3 spells CSVTLVGYGYTF. DNA for the CDR3: TGCAGCGTGACTCTCGTTGGCTATGGCTACACCTTC.

There are a few counts of this clonotype. The rearrangement uses TRBV28 and TRBJ2-7; 8 bases match TRBD2. The V gene's germline CDR1 is MDHEN and CDR2 SYDVKM. With V trimmed by 5 bases and J by 7 bases, 7 bases remained unmatched. There are 13 residues in the CDR3. The CDR3 DNA reads TGTGCCAGCAGTCTGACTAGCGCCAAAGAGCAGTACTTC. This codes for CASSLTSAKEQYF.

This clonotype was detected ten times or more. The V call is TRBV3-1, the J call TRBJ2-1; D is unclear. V was clipped by 3 bases and J by 1 base, with 10 bases between them. The CDR3 consists of 15 residues. Germline V lookup: CDR1 LGHDT, CDR2 YNNKEL (reference sequence). The CDR3 protein is CASSQAAWSYNEQFF. The CDR3 nucleotides are TGTGCCAGCAGCCAGGCCGCTTGGTCCTACAATGAGCAGTTCTTC.

The rearrangement joins TRBV7-2 to TRBJ1-5; D not certain. The CDR3 extends over 12 amino acids. Between the trimmed V and J ends, which lost 5 bases and 11 bases, there was a span of 13 bases. Germline-derived CDR1 and CDR2 are SGHTA and FQGNSA. The CDR3 region is CASSGSERAQHF. The CDR3 DNA is TGTGCCAGCAGCGGATCTGAGAGAGCCCAGCATTTT. Filled out from reference TRBV7-2 and TRBJ1-5, the complete variable domain reads GAGVSQSPSNKVTEKGKDVELRCDPISGHTALYWYRQSLGQGLEFLIYFQGNSAPDKSGLPSDRFSAERTGGSVSTLTIQRTQQEDSAVYLCASSGSERAQHFGDGTRLSIL.

The V gene is TRBV20-1, the J gene TRBJ1-2, with TRBD1 matching 8 bases. This CDR3 is built from 14 residues. Trimming cost V 6 bases and J 5 bases; bases outside gene matches: 11. From germline, CDR1 is DFQATT and CDR2 SNEGSKA (reference sequence). The CDR3 nucleotides read TGCAGTGCCCAGGGAACAGGGGGACGGTATGGCTACACCTTC. This gives the protein CSAQGTGGRYGYTF.

V usage is TRBV20-1 and J usage is TRBJ2-5; D remains ambiguous. The V gene's germline CDR1 is DFQATT and CDR2 SNEGSKA (reference sequence). The CDR3 is made up of 13 amino acids. V lost 4 bases and J 2 bases, leaving 11 bases between the germline ends. The CDR3 region is CSANSDPQETQYF. CDR3 nucleotides: TGCAGTGCTAATTCTGACCCACAAGAGACCCAGTACTTC.

This clonotype was counted at least ten times. This rearrangement joins TRBV19 to TRBJ1-5, with no clear D. Trimming shortened V by 5 bases and J by 1 base, and 15 bases separated the two germline ends. The CDR3 runs 16 residues. CDR1 is LNHDA and CDR2 is SQIVND in the germline V gene (reference sequence). This CDR3 is CASSSYEAGSNQPQHF. As DNA, the CDR3 is TGTGCCAGTAGTTCGTACGAGGCCGGGAGCAATCAGCCCCAGCATTTT.

This clonotype was counted between two and nine times. V and J are TRBV28 and TRBJ2-7; tentative D call: TRBD2 (6 bases). Germline V CDR1 and CDR2: MDHEN, SYDVKM. This CDR3 is 15 amino acids long. Between the trimmed V and J ends, which lost 6 bases and 0 bases, there was a span of 15 bases. The CDR3 nucleotides read TGTGCCAGCAGGCCTCTGGGGGGAAACTCCTACGAGCAGTACTTC. As protein: CASRPLGGNSYEQYF.

This clonotype was counted between two and nine times. The chain links TRBV6-5 to TRBJ2-7; D possibly corresponds to TRBD2 (6 bases). CDR3 length equals 13 residues. Germline CDR1 MNHEY, CDR2 SVGAGI. V gave up 6 bases and J gave up 2 bases, with 11 bases separating them. CDR3 residues: CASRKGRPYEQYF. The CDR3 DNA follows: TGTGCCAGCAGAAAAGGGAGGCCCTACGAGCAGTACTTC.

This clonotype has just a few counts. V usage is TRBV5-1 and J usage is TRBJ2-7; perhaps TRBD2 as D (5 bases). CDR3 length equals 13 residues. Germline V lookup: CDR1 SGHRS, CDR2 YFSETQ. Trimming pared 5 bases from V and 4 bases from J, leaving 13 bases between. CDR3 in DNA: TGCGCCAGCAGGACGGGATTCGGGTACGAGCAGTACTTC. Translating gives CASRTGFGYEQYF.

This clonotype has a count of ten or more. V gene TRBV7-6 combines with J gene TRBJ2-1, with TRBD2 matching 15 bases. V trimming: 5 bases; J trimming: 7 bases; junction bases outside the gene matches: 9. Looked up from germline, CDR1 is SGHVS and CDR2 is FNYEAQ. The CDR3 is made up of 17 amino acids. The CDR3 spells CASSPRGLAGGLNEQFF. The DNA for the CDR3 is TGTGCCAGCAGCCCTCGGGGACTAGCGGGGGGCCTTAATGAGCAGTTCTTC.

This sequence joins TRBV7-9 and TRBJ2-1; tentatively, D is TRBD2 (5 bases). The length of the CDR3 is 17 residues. Between the trimmed V and J ends, which lost 7 bases and 0 bases, there was a span of 19 bases. The germline V gene has CDR1 SEHNR and CDR2 FQNEAQ (reference sequence). The CDR3: CASIRTGLKSSYNEQFF. DNA of the CDR3: TGTGCCAGCATTAGGACCGGACTGAAGAGCTCCTACAATGAGCAGTTCTTC.